The clone carrying this T cell receptor beta chain was picked up one time. Method: immunoSEQ multiplex PCR; TCRdb's copy keeps in-frame clones and lacks some. This sample yields 850,000 to 1,100,000 clones, of which roughly 80% are seen a single time; roughly 0.82% belongs to the top ten. This sample is part of a study of shared clonotypes between healthy human individuals. Study context: Donors, aged 18 to 49, were a couple of women and a few men. Each donor's CD4 naive and CD4 memory cells filled three plates apiece, CD8 naive two, and CD8 memory one.

Germline CDR1 reads SGHNT; CDR2 reads YENEEA. Between the trimmed V and J ends, which lost 5 bases and 7 bases, there was a span of 9 bases. This CDR3 is built from 12 residues. Sample: memory CD4+ T cells from PBMCs. The subset is: CD45RA-negative fraction. The sequence derives from a man aged 18 to 29 in good health. Some clones in this sample may be carry-over from other donors' samples. The chain has TRBV11-3 and TRBJ2-1; perhaps TRBD2 as D (6 bases). CDR3 nucleotide sequence: TGTGCCAGCAGCCAGGAGGGGAATGAGCAGTTCTTC. Residues: CASSQEGNEQFF. The full variable domain, rest sourced from reference TRBV11-3 and TRBJ2-1, is EAGVVQSPRYKIIEKKQPVAFWCNPISGHNTLYWYLQNLGQGPELLIRYENEEAVDDSQLPKDRFSAERLKGVDSTLKIQPAELGDSAVYLCASSQEGNEQFFGPGTRLTVL.